These 27 T cell receptor beta chains came from one sample sequenced in a study of T cell repertoires in cytomegalovirus infection. TCRdb redid the calling of the reads with MiXCR, one entry per CDR3 protein. Of about 250,000 distinct CDR3 sequences listed, about 5.9% are singletons. Sequenced material: PBMCs. The origin of the receptors is a human donor in good health (CMV status not recorded). Some clones in this sample may be carry-over from other donors' samples.

This clonotype has only a few counts. The chain recombines TRBV5-1 with TRBJ1-2; no clear D gene. The ends were cut back, 0 bases at V and 1 base at J, with 7 bases in the middle. The CDR3 runs to 14 residues. CDR1 and CDR2 from the germline V gene are SGHRS and YFSETQ. CDR3 DNA: TGCGCCAGCAGCTTGGATGGGGTTAACTATGGCTACACCTTC. Its translation: CASSLDGVNYGYTF.

This clonotype was detected only a few times. A far larger clone is just one base off, so this is likely a read error. The J gene is TRBJ2-5, the V gene TRBV6-1; possibly TRBD2 for D (6 bases). V lost 7 bases, J lost 5 bases, and 8 bases lay in between. Germline V lookup: CDR1 MNHNS, CDR2 SASEGT. The CDR3 has 11 amino acids. The CDR3 coding sequence is TGTGCCAGCACCCGGGGGGAGACCCAGTACTTC. Amino acid sequence: CASTRGETQYF.

This clonotype was recorded many times. The chain links TRBV5-1 to TRBJ1-6; D is unclear. Per germline, CDR1 SGHRS and CDR2 YFSETQ. The V end was cut by 4 bases, the J end by 1 base, with 12 bases between. This CDR3 is built from 16 residues. The CDR3 DNA is TGCGCCAGCAGCCCCGACGGAGCTTCCTATAATTCACCCCTCCACTTT. Amino acid sequence: CASSPDGASYNSPLHF.

There are a few counts of this clonotype. This sequence joins TRBV6-2 or TRBV6-3 and TRBJ1-5, with TRBD1 identical over 11 bases. Germline CDR1 MNHEY, CDR2 SVGEGT. V was pared by 5 bases and J by 1 base, with 13 bases of the junction left unmatched. The CDR3 is 19 amino acids. The CDR3 loop is CASSAWTGGAVGSNQPQHF. The CDR3, as DNA: TGTGCCAGCAGTGCTTGGACAGGGGGCGCGGTGGGGAGCAATCAGCCCCAGCATTTT.

This clonotype was counted at least ten times. V is TRBV20-1 and J is TRBJ1-4; D gene ambiguous. The CDR3 has 12 residues. Germline V lookup: CDR1 DFQATT, CDR2 SNEGSKA (reference sequence). V was shortened by 5 bases and J by 8 bases, with 12 bases between the two germline ends. The CDR3 sequence: CSAGDAGEKLFF. The DNA of the CDR3 is TGCAGTGCTGGGGATGCCGGAGAAAAACTGTTTTTT.

There are many counts of this clonotype. This chain uses TRBV10-3 with TRBJ1-5, with D possibly TRBD1 on 5 matching bases. The CDR3 runs to 14 residues. Germline V gene lookup returns CDR1 ENHRY and CDR2 SYGVKD. Between the trimmed V and J ends, which lost 5 bases and 3 bases, there was a span of 11 bases. The chain's CDR3 is CAISLDSLNQPQHF. CDR3 nucleotide sequence: TGTGCCATCAGTCTAGACAGCCTCAATCAGCCCCAGCATTTT.

This clonotype showed up many times. The chain joins TRBV12-3 or TRBV12-4 to TRBJ1-3; D ambiguous. V lost 3 bases to trimming and J lost 4 bases, with 10 bases between them. This CDR3 is 14 amino acids long. CDR3 DNA sequence: TGTGCCAGCAGTTTGGGTCCGCAAGGAAACACCATATATTTT. It codes for CASSLGPQGNTIYF.

A few counts support this clonotype. The V gene is TRBV30, the J gene TRBJ1-2; 7 bases line up with TRBD1. Per the germline V gene, CDR1 is GTSNPN and CDR2 is SVGIG (reference sequence). The CDR3 is made up of 12 amino acids. Trimming removed 1 base from V and 4 bases from J; junction bases left unmatched: 0. The chain's CDR3 is CAWSGDSYGYTF. The CDR3 DNA reads as TGTGCCTGGAGTGGGGACAGCTATGGCTACACCTTC.

This clonotype was observed at least ten times. The rearrangement joins TRBV6-5 to TRBJ2-7, with D perhaps matching TRBD2 (5 bases). The length of the CDR3 is 15 residues. The germline V gene has CDR1 MNHEY and CDR2 SVGAGI. Trimming pared 5 bases from V and 4 bases from J, leaving 18 bases between. DNA for the CDR3: TGTGCCAGCAGTACGCGGGTGACCTCTTCTTACGAGCAGTACTTC. This encodes CASSTRVTSSYEQYF.

Many counts were recorded for this clonotype. CDR3 region: CSASGLAGAGEETQYF. The CDR3 coding sequence is TGCAGTGCTAGCGGGCTAGCGGGGGCCGGGGAGGAGACCCAGTACTTC. The chain is built from TRBV20-1 and TRBJ2-5; 10 bases are a match to TRBD2. Germline CDR1 and CDR2: DFQATT and SNEGSKA (reference sequence). The CDR3 runs 16 residues. The ends lost 3 bases at V and 5 bases at J; junction bases unmatched: 12.

There are many counts of this clonotype. V is TRBV4-3 and J is TRBJ2-2; TRBD1 matches at 11 bases. The CDR3 consists of 15 residues. CDR1 and CDR2 from the germline V gene are LGHNA and YSLEER. Trimming removed 3 bases from V and 6 bases from J; junction bases left unmatched: 3. In DNA form, the CDR3 reads TGCGCCAGCAGCCAGGACAGGGGGCTCTCCGGGGAGCTGTTTTTT. Its protein is CASSQDRGLSGELFF.

This clonotype was detected many times. The rearrangement links TRBV11-2 to TRBJ2-7; D could derive from TRBD1 or TRBD2 (5 bases each). Trimming removed 5 bases at V and 3 bases at J, with 17 bases between. Germline CDR1 and CDR2: SGHAT and FQNNGV. CDR3 length: 15 residues. CDR3 nucleotide sequence: TGTGCCAGCAGCCCGGGACGGGACGTCGTCTACGAGCAGTACTTC. It yields the protein CASSPGRDVVYEQYF.

CDR3 sequence: CSATSDRENEKLFF. The CDR3 DNA reads as TGCAGTGCAACCAGTGACAGGGAGAATGAAAAACTGTTTTTT. J is TRBJ1-4 and V is TRBV20-1; the match to TRBD1 covers 7 bases. The CDR3 is made up of 14 amino acids. Looked up from germline, CDR1 is DFQATT and CDR2 is SNEGSKA (reference sequence). J lost 5 bases, V lost 6 bases, and 9 bases had no gene match.

As regards this clonotype: Given a much more abundant clone one base away, this may be a read error. V is TRBV12-3 or TRBV12-4 and J is TRBJ2-5, with no clear D. This CDR3 comprises 12 residues. The V end was cut by 1 base, the J end by 4 bases, with 4 bases between. In DNA form, the CDR3 reads TGTGCCAGCAGTTTAGAGGCAGAGACCCAGTACTTC. As protein: CASSLEAETQYF.

This clonotype showed up many times. The chain links TRBV12-3 or TRBV12-4 to TRBJ1-4; 8 bases match TRBD1. This CDR3 has 17 residues. Germline trimming cut 6 bases from V and 2 bases from J; bases unmatched to any gene: 11. The CDR3 protein is CASSLGQGASTNEKLFF. In DNA, the CDR3 is TGTGCCAGCAGCCTCGGACAGGGAGCATCGACTAATGAAAAACTGTTTTTT.

Note on this clonotype: A much larger clone sits a single nucleotide away, making a read error possible. This chain links TRBV5-1 with TRBJ2-7; D may be TRBD1 (6 bases). This CDR3 comprises 15 residues. From germline, CDR1 is SGHRS and CDR2 YFSETQ. The DNA for the CDR3 is TGCGCCAGCAGCGAAACAGGGCTGCGCTCCTACGGGCAGTACTTC. Translation: CASSETGLRSYGQYF.

There are many counts of this clonotype. The chain employs TRBV28 and TRBJ1-2; TRBD1 is a possible D gene (5 bases). Germline values: CDR1 MDHEN, CDR2 SYDVKM. Trimming shortened V by 8 bases and J by 5 bases, and 18 bases separated the two germline ends. The CDR3 is made up of 14 amino acids. The CDR3 reads CASHGGSPRYGYTF. DNA of the CDR3: TGTGCCAGCCACGGGGGGAGCCCTAGGTATGGCTACACCTTC.

This clonotype was counted ten times or more. The chain links TRBV18 to TRBJ1-4; TRBD1 matches 9 bases. The CDR3 loop spans 17 amino acids. V shed 5 bases, J shed 4 bases, and the junction held 11 bases outside the gene matches. CDR1 KGHSH and CDR2 LQKENI come from the germline V gene. CDR3 region: CASSFRQGVQNNEKLFF. The CDR3 coding sequence is TGTGCCAGCTCATTCCGACAGGGGGTCCAGAATAATGAAAAACTGTTTTTT.

Many counts were recorded for this clonotype. The chain is built from TRBV29-1 and TRBJ2-3; 8 nucleotides line up with TRBD2. CDR1 is SQVTM, CDR2 ANQGSEA, per germline. This CDR3 is built from 14 residues. V lost 6 bases to trimming and J lost 0 bases; unmatched junction nucleotides: 5. The CDR3 loop is CSVSSGGSTDTQYF. The CDR3 DNA follows: TGCAGCGTCTCAAGCGGGGGCAGCACAGATACGCAGTATTTT.

This chain connects TRBV6-2 or TRBV6-3 to TRBJ1-1, with unresolved D. This CDR3 has 13 residues. CDR1 is MNHEY and CDR2 is SVGEGT in the germline V gene. Trimming removed 5 bases from V and 5 bases from J, with 12 bases in between. The CDR3 region is CASSPRSRTEAFF. CDR3 DNA: TGTGCCAGCAGTCCACGATCCAGGACTGAAGCTTTCTTT.

This clonotype showed up many times. The rearrangement links TRBV11-2 to TRBJ2-1, with unresolved D. The CDR3 covers 14 residues. Germline-derived CDR1 and CDR2 are SGHAT and FQNNGV. Trimming left V 1 base short and J 10 bases short, with 14 bases between. This CDR3 is CASSLVGRVQEQFF. The DNA for the CDR3 is TGTGCCAGCAGCTTAGTAGGTAGGGTCCAGGAGCAGTTCTTC. The variable domain in full, with the rest retrieved from reference TRBV11-2 and TRBJ2-1, is EAGVAQSPRYKIIEKRQSVAFWCNPISGHATLYWYQQILGQGPKLLIQFQNNGVVDDSQLPKDRFSAERLKGVDSTLKIQPAKLEDSAVYLCASSLVGRVQEQFFGPGTRLTVL.

The chain is built from TRBV5-4 and TRBJ2-5; possibly TRBD1 for D (6 bases). CDR3 size: 14 residues. The ends were cut back, 0 bases at V and 0 bases at J, with 6 bases in the middle. Germline loops: CDR1 SGHNT, CDR2 YYREEE (reference sequence). The CDR3 sequence is CASSLGDNQETQYF. The DNA of the CDR3 is TGTGCCAGCAGCTTGGGGGACAACCAAGAGACCCAGTACTTC.

This clonotype has at least ten counts. The chain links TRBV10-3 to TRBJ2-5; D gene uncertain. Germline V CDR1 and CDR2: ENHRY, SYGVKD. V was pared by 3 bases and J by 2 bases, with 4 bases between. This CDR3 is 12 amino acids long. CDR3 amino acids: CAISDGQETQYF. DNA for the CDR3: TGTGCCATCAGTGACGGACAAGAGACCCAGTACTTC.

The sample holds many counts of this clonotype. This rearrangement joins TRBV7-2 to TRBJ2-5; maybe TRBD2 (6 bases). V was cut by 5 bases and J by 4 bases, with 11 bases left in between. This CDR3 is 13 amino acids long. The germline V gene has CDR1 SGHTA and CDR2 FQGNSA. CDR3 loop: CASSQRRGETQYF. The CDR3, as DNA: TGTGCCAGCAGCCAGAGGAGGGGAGAGACCCAGTACTTC.

The CDR3 nucleotides are TGCGCCAGCAGCCCGACAGGGCTCACTGAAGCTTTCTTT. It codes for CASSPTGLTEAFF. V is TRBV10-1 and J is TRBJ1-1; 7 nucleotides agree with TRBD1. The J segment lost 4 bases and the V segment lost 6 bases, leaving 5 bases of the junction unmatched. The CDR3 extends over 13 amino acids. CDR1 is WNHNN, CDR2 SYGVQD, per germline (reference sequence).

In this sample, this clonotype turned up many times. The chain has TRBV20-1 and TRBJ1-1; 12 positions agree with TRBD1. The trim removed 5 bases at V and 0 bases at J, leaving 13 bases unmatched. The CDR3 runs to 18 residues. Germline CDR1 and CDR2: DFQATT and SNEGSKA (reference sequence). CDR3 sequence reads: CSARGRPGQGAVNTEAFF. The CDR3, as DNA: TGCAGTGCTCGCGGAAGACCGGGACAGGGGGCAGTGAACACTGAAGCTTTCTTT.

This clonotype was seen repeatedly, ten times or more. This sequence joins TRBV29-1 and TRBJ1-1; no clear D gene. V lost 4 bases and J lost 1, with 10 bases in between. Looked up from germline, CDR1 is SQVTM and CDR2 is ANQGSEA. CDR3 length equals 13 residues. The CDR3 is CSVVVPRNTEAFF. The CDR3 region has the DNA TGCAGCGTTGTTGTACCTAGGAACACTGAAGCTTTCTTT.